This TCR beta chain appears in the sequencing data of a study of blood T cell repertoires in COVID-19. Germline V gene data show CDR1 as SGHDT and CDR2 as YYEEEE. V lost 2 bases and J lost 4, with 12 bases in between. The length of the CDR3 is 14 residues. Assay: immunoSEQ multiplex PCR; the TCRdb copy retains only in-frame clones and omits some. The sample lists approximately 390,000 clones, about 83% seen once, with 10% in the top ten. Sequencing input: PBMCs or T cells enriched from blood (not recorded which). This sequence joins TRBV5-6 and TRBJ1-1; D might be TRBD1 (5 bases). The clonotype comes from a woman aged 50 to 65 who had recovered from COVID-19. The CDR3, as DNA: TGTGCCAGCAGCTTTTCCGGGGGTGCCACTGAAGCTTTCTTT. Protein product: CASSFSGGATEAFF.